This T cell receptor beta chain was sequenced for a study of blood T cells in healthy people across ages. The CDR3 contains 17 residues. Trimming pared 4 bases from V and 1 base from J, leaving 20 bases between. In germline, CDR1 is MNHNS, CDR2 SASEGT. As regards this clonotype: Its antigen is undetermined.

Through a sample-barcoded 5' primer and a J-beta primer mix, a second PCR was run for roughly 6 to 12 cycles. TCRdb re-analysed the 5' RACE reads in MiXCR, keeping a single row per CDR3 protein. The table lists around 990,000 distinct CDR3 sequences, under 30% of them singletons. Study-level findings and limits: Possibly confounding the expanded clonotype changes was the fact that donor CMV status was unknown. Age advanced and TCR beta diversity per million T cells fell, roughly linearly.

Another study also made use of these data, one on T cells of mothers and their children. That source notes: During the second PCR, the M1S primer introduced sample barcodes along with 2-4 random nucleotides.

The sequencing input was blood. The TCR sequence derives from a girl aged 2 to 10 in good health. The chain carries TRBV6-1 and TRBJ2-7; no firm D call. This chain's CDR3 is CASSGASRRLSSYEQYF. The CDR3 DNA is TGTGCCAGCAGTGGCGCATCCCGGAGACTCTCTTCCTACGAGCAGTACTTC.